This T cell receptor beta chain was documented in a study of blood T cell repertoires in COVID-19. Study-wide background: Donors in the United States, Italy and Spain gave samples during acute or convalescent COVID-19. In each case, the material was cDNA or gDNA derived from T cells, B-cell-depleted T cells, or PBMCs.

There are 15 residues in the CDR3. V shed 6 bases, J shed 3 bases, and the junction held 7 bases outside the gene matches. Per germline, CDR1 KGHSH and CDR2 LQKENI. Sequencing was performed with immunoSEQ multiplex PCR; in TCRdb, only in-frame clones are kept and a portion is missing. The repertoire holds around 200,000 clones, with 65% to 85% as singletons. The sequencing sample was made of peripheral blood. The rearrangement links TRBV18 to TRBJ1-5; 8 nucleotides line up with TRBD1. This TCR came from a woman in her twenties or thirties with COVID-19, enrolled during active disease. The CDR3 DNA is TGTGCCAGCTCTCTCAGCAGGGGGCCCAATCAGCCCCAGCATTTT. Translating it yields CASSLSRGPNQPQHF.